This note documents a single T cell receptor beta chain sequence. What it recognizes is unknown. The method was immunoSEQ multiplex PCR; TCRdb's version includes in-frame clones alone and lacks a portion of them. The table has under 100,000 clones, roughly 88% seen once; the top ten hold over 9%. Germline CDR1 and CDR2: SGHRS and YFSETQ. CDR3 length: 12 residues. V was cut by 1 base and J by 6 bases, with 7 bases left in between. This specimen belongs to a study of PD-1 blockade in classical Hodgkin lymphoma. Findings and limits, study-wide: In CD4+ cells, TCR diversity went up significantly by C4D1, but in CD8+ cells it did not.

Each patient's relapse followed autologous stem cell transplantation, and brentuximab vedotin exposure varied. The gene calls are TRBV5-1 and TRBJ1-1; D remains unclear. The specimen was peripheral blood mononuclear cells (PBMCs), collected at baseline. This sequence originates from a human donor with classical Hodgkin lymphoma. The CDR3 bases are TGCGCCAGCAGCTTGTTTAGTCCTGAAGCTTTCTTT. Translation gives CASSLFSPEAFF.